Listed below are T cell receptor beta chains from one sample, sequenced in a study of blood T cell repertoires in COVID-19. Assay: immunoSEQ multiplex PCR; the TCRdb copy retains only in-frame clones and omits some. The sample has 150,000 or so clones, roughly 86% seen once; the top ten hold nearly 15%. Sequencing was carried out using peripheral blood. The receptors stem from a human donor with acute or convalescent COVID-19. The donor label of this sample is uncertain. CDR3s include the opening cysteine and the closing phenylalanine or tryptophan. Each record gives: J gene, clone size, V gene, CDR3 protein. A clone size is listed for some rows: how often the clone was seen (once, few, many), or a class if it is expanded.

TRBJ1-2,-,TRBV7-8,CASWDRVMDGYTF
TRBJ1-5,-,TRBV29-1,CSVEDEADQPQHF
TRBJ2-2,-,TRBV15,CATSKGRLYTGELFF
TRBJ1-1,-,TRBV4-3,CASSQELGAANTEAFF
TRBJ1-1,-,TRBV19,CASSMLKGDTEAFF
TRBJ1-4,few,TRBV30,CACKGGTNEKLFF
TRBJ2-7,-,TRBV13,CASSQGQGATEQYF
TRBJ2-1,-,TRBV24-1,CATSAGGYNEQFF
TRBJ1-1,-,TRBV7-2,CASSPRDRGGNTEAFF
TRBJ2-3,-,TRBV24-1,CATSDGTGRTDTQYF
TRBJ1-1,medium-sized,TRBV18,CASARQGNTEAFF
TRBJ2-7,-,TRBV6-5,CASSDSGVSYEQYF
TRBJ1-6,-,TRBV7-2,CASSLAVAGVNSPLHF
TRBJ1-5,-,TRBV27,CASSKRGNQPQHF